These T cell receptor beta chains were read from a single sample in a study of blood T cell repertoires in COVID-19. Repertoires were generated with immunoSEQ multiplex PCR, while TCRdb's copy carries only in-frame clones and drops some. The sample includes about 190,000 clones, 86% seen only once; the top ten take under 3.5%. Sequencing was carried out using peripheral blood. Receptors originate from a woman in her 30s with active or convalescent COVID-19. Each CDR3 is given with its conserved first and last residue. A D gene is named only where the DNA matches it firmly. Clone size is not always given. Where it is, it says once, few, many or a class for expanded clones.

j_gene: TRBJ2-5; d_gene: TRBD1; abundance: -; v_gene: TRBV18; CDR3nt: TGTGCCAGCTCACCACCGGAACAGGGGACGCCGGAGACCCAGTACTTC; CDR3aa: CASSPPEQGTPETQYF
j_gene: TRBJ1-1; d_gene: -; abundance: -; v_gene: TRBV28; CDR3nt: TGTGCCAGCAGTTTCGGGAGAACGAACACTGAAGCTTTCTTT; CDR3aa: CASSFGRTNTEAFF
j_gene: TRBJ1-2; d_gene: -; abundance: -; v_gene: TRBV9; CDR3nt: TGTGCCAGCAGCGTAGAAGTAGCCCTCAACTATGGCTACACCTTC; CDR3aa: CASSVEVALNYGYTF
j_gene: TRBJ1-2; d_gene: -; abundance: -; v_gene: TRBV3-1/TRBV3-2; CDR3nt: TGTGCCAGCAGCCAAGATAGACGGAGGGGCTACACCTTC; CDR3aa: CASSQDRRRGYTF
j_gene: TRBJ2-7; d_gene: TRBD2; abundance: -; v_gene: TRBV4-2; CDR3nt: TGTGCCAGCAGCCCCCGGGTAGCGGGAGTGTACGAGCAGTACTTC; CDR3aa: CASSPRVAGVYEQYF
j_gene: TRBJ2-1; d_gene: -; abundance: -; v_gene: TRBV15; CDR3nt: TGTGCCACCAGCAGAGATCACCGCGGGGTTTACAATGAGCAGTTCTTC; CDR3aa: CATSRDHRGVYNEQFF
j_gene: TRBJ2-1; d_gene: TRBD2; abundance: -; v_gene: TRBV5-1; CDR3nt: TGCGCCAGCAGCTTGCGGACTAGCGGGAGTAATGAGCAGTTCTTC; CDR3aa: CASSLRTSGSNEQFF
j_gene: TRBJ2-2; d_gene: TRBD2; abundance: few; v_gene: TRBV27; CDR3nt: TGTGCCAGCAGTTTAGCGGGAGCGAACACCGGGGAGCTGTTTTTT; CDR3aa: CASSLAGANTGELFF
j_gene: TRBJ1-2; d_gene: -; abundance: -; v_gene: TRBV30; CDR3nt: TGTGCCTGGAAGGGGCAGGGCGACGATGGCTACACCTTC; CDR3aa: CAWKGQGDDGYTF
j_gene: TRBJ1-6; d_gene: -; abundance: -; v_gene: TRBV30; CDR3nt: TGTGCCTGGAGTGAGGACAGAGATTCACCCCTCCACTTT; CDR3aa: CAWSEDRDSPLHF
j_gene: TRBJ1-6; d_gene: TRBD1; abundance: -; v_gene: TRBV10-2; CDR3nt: TGCGCCAGCAAGGACAGGGCGTCCGGATCGAATTCACCCCTCCACTTT; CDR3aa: CASKDRASGSNSPLHF
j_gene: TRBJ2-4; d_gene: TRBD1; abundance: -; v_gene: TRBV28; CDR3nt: TGTGCCAGCAGGGGGGACAGGGGGTCAGAATTTCAGTACTTC; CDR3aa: CASRGDRGSEFQYF
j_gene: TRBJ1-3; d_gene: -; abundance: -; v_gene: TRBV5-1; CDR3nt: TGCGCCAGCAGCTCTCAAACTGGTGGAAACACCATATATTTT; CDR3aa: CASSSQTGGNTIYF
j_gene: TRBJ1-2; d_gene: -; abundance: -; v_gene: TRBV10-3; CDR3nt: TGTGCCATCAGTGGCGGCCGAGTCTATGGCTACACCTTC; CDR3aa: CAISGGRVYGYTF
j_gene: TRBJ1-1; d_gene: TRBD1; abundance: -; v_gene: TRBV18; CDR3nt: TGTGCCAGCTCACCTCCGGGACAGGAGGCTGAAGCTTTCTTT; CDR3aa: CASSPPGQEAEAFF
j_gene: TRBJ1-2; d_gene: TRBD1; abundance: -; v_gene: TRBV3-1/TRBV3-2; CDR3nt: TGTGCCAGCAGCCCGGACAGGGGGCGCGGGTATGGCTACACCTTC; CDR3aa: CASSPDRGRGYGYTF
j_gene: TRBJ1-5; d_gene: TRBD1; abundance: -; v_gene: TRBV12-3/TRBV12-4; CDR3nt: TGTGCCAGCAGTGGGACAGGGGTTCAGCCCCAGCATTTT; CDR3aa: CASSGTGVQPQHF
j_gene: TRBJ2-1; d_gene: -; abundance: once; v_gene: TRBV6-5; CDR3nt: TGTGCCAGCACCAGCGGGTACTACAATGAGCAGTTCTTC; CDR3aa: CASTSGYYNEQFF
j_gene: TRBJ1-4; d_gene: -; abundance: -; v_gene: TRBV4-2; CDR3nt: TGTGCCAGCAGCCAAGACTCCTCAGGGGTGGAGGAAAAACTGTTTTTT; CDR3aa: CASSQDSSGVEEKLFF
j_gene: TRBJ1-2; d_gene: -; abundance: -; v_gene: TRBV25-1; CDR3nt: TGTGCCAGCAGTGAATCGGTCCAGGATGGCTACACCTTC; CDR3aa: CASSESVQDGYTF
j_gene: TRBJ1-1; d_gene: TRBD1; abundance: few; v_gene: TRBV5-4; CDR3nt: TGTGCCAGCAGCCCTCTCGCGGACAGGGTTGGTGAAGCTTTCTTT; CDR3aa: CASSPLADRVGEAFF
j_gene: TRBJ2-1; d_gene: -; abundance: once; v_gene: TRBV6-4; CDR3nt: TGTGCCAGCAGCCCACACCCCCCCCCACGGGGGTACCACAATGAGCAGTTCTTC; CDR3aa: CASSPHPPPRGYHNEQFF
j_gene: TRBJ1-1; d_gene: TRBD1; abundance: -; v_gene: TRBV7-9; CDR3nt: TGTGCCAGCAGCCATGGGACAGGGTATGGGGGCACTGAAGCTTTCTTT; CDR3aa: CASSHGTGYGGTEAFF
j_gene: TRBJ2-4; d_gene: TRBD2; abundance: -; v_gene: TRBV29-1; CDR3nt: TGCAGCGGACGGGGGGGTGAAGCCAAAAACATTCAGTACTTC; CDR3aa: CSGRGGEAKNIQYF
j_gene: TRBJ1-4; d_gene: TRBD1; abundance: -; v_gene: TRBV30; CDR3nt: TGTGCCTGGAGTGTGACAGGGGTAGATGAAAAACTGTTTTTT; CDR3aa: CAWSVTGVDEKLFF
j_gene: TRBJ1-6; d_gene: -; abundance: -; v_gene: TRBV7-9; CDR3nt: TGTGCCAGCAGCGGCGGGGGTGCGGTGGCGGTACCCCTCCACTTT; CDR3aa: CASSGGGAVAVPLHF
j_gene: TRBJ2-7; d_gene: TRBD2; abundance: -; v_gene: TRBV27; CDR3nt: TGTGCCAGCAGTTCCGGACTAGCCTACGAGCAGTACTTC; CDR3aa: CASSSGLAYEQYF
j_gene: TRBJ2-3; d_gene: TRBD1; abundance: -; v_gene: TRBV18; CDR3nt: TGTGCCAGCTCACCAGTGACAGGGAGAACAGATACGCAGTATTTT; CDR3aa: CASSPVTGRTDTQYF
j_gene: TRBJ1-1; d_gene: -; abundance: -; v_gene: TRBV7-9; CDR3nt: TGTGCCAGCAGCTTAGTGGCAGGGGACACTGAAGCTTTCTTT; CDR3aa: CASSLVAGDTEAFF
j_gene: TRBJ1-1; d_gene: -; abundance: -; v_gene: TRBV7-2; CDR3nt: TGTGCCAGCAGCCTCAGTCACACTGAAGCTTTCTTT; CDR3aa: CASSLSHTEAFF
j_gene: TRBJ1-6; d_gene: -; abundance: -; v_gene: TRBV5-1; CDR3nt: TGCGCCAGCAGCTTCAGTGGGTCCGGGAATTCACCCCTCCACTTT; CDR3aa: CASSFSGSGNSPLHF
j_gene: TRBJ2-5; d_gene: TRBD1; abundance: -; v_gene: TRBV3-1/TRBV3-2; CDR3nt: TGTGCCAGCAGCGGGGACAGGGAAGAGACCCAGTACTTC; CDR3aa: CASSGDREETQYF
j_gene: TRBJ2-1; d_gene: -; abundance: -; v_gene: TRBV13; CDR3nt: TGTGCCAGCAGCTCGAGCACTGAGCAGTTCTTC; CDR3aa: CASSSSTEQFF
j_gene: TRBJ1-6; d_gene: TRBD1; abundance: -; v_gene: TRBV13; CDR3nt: TGTGCCAGCAGCTACCGTCTGGGACAGGGGGGGAGCTCCTATAATTCACCCCTCCACTTT; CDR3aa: CASSYRLGQGGSSYNSPLHF
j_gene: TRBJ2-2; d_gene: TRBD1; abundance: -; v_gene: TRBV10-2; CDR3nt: TGCGCCAGCGAGGGACAGACTGCCACCGGGGAGCTGTTTTTT; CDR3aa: CASEGQTATGELFF
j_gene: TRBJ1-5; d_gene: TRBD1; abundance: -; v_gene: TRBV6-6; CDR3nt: TGTGCCAGCAGGTTCGGACAGGGAAGACACCCGGAGCCCCAACATTTT; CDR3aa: CASRFGQGRHPEPQHF
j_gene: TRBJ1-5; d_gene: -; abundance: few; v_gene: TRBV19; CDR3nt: TGTGCCAGTAGTAGCAGGGCACGGAATCAGCCCCAGCATTTT; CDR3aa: CASSSRARNQPQHF
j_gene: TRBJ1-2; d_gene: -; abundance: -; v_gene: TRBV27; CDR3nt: TGTGCCAGCAGTTTTAAGACAGACTCCTATGGCTACACCTTC; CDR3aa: CASSFKTDSYGYTF
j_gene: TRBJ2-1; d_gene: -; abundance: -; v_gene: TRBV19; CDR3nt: TGTGCCAGTAGTATAGATCTTCTAGCTAGAAGGTATGAGCAGTTCTTC; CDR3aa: CASSIDLLARRYEQFF
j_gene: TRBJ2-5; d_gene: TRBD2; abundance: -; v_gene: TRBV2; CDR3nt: TGTGCCAGCAGCCCCGGACTAGCGGGGCTCCAAGAGACCCAGTACTTC; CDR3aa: CASSPGLAGLQETQYF
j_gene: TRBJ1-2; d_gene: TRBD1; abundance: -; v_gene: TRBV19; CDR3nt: TGTGCCAGTAGTCCCTCGTCGACAGGGTATGGCTACACCTTC; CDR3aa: CASSPSSTGYGYTF
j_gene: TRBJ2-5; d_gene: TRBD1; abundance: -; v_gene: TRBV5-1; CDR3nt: TGCGCCAGCAGCCAGGACAGGGGGACAGAGACCCAGTACTTC; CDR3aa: CASSQDRGTETQYF
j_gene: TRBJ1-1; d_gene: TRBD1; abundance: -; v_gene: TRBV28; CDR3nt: TGTGCCAGCAGTTTGTGGACAGGGAGGAACACTGAAGCTTTCTTT; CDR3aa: CASSLWTGRNTEAFF
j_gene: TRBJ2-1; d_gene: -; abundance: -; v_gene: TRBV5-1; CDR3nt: TGCGCCAGCAGCTTGTCTGAGCTACTTAACAATGAGCAGTTCTTC; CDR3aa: CASSLSELLNNEQFF
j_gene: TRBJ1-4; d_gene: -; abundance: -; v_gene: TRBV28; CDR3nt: TGTGCCAGCAGCCCCGGACAGTTTAATGAAAAACTGTTTTTT; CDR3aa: CASSPGQFNEKLFF
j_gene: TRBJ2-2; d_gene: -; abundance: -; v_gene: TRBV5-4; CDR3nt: TGTGCCAGCAGCTTGGCCGGAGGGGGCCTCAACACCGGGGAGCTGTTTTTT; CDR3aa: CASSLAGGGLNTGELFF
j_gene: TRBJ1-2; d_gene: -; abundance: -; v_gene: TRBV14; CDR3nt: TGTGCCAGCAGTCTCAATCAGGGCTATGGCTACACCTTC; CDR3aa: CASSLNQGYGYTF
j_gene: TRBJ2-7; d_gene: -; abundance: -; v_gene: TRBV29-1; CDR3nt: TGCAGCGTTGTCCCTAGTAACTACGAGCAGTACTTC; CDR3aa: CSVVPSNYEQYF
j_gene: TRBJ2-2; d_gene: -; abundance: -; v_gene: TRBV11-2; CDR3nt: TGTGCCAGCAGCGAAGGGGTCGCCGGGGAGCTGTTTTTT; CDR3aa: CASSEGVAGELFF
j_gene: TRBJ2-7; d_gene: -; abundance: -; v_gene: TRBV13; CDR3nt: TGTGCCAGCAGCTTAGGGAGGAAGCCCGAGCAGTACTTC; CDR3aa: CASSLGRKPEQYF
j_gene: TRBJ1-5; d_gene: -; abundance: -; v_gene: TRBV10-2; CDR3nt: TGCGCCAGCAGAAAGGGGAGCAATCAGCCCCAGCATTTT; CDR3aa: CASRKGSNQPQHF
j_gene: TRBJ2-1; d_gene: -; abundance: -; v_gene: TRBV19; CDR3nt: TGTGCCAGTAGCGTGGACTCTGAATACAATGAGCAGTTCTTC; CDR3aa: CASSVDSEYNEQFF
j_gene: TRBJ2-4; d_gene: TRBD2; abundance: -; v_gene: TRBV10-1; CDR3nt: TGCGCCAGCAGTGAGAGGTTGGGAGGGGAATCTCAGTACTTC; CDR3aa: CASSERLGGESQYF
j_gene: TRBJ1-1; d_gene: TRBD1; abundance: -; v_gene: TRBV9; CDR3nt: TGTGCCAGCAGCCCAGGGGGCGGAACTGAAGCTTTCTTT; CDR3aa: CASSPGGGTEAFF
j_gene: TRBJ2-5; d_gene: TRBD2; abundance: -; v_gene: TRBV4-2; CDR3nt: TGTGCCAGCAGCCGAGCGGGAGAAGAGACCCAGTACTTC; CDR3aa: CASSRAGEETQYF
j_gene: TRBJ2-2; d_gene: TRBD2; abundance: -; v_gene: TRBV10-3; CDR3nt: TGTGCCATCAGGGACCATAGCGGGAGGAACACCGGGGAGCTGTTTTTT; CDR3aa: CAIRDHSGRNTGELFF
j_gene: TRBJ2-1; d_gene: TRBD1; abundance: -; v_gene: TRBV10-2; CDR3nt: TGCGCCAGCAAAGACAGGGACTACAATGAGCAGTTCTTC; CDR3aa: CASKDRDYNEQFF